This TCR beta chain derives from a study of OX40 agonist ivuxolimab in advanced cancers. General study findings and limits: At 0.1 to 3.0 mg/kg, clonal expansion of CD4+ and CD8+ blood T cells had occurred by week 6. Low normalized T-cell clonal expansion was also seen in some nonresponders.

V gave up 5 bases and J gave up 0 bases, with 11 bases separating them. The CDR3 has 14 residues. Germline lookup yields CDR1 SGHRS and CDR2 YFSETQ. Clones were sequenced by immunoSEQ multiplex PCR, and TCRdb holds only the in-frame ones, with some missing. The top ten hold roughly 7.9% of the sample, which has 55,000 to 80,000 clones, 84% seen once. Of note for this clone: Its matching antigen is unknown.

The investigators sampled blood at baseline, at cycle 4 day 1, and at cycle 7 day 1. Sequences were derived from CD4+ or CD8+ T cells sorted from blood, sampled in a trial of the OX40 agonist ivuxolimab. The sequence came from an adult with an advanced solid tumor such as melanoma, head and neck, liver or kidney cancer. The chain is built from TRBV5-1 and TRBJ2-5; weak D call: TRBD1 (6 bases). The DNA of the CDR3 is TGCGCCAGCAGGGTGGGGGCCAACCAAGAGACCCAGTACTTC. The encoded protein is CASRVGANQETQYF.